The 18 T cell receptor beta chains reported below all come from one sample, sequenced in a study of CD8+ T cells in alopecia areata. Extraction of RNA preceded its reverse transcription into cDNA, which served as the sequencing template. Method: immunoSEQ multiplex PCR; TCRdb's copy keeps in-frame clones and lacks some. Altogether about 74,000 clones are present, 25% to 30% being singletons, with the ten largest covering more than 13%. Described treatment: oral pan-JAK inhibitor, 5-10 mg twice daily. Source: CD8+ T cells sorted from blood, taken at week 4, from a patient treated with tofacitinib. The receptors here all came from a human donor with alopecia areata.

V is TRBV9 and J is TRBJ2-7; the D gene is possibly TRBD2 (6 bases). This CDR3 region has 16 residues. Germline assignment: CDR1 SGDLS and CDR2 YYNGEE. Trimming took off 0 bases at V and 0 bases at J, with 13 bases between the two ends. In DNA form, the CDR3 reads TGTGCCAGCAGCGTAGCTGACGTCGGGAGCTCCTACGAGCAGTACTTC. It is translated as CASSVADVGSSYEQYF.

There are a few counts of this clone. The chain is built from TRBV29-1 and TRBJ2-3; 10 bases line up with TRBD2. The germline gives CDR1 SQVTM, CDR2 ANQGSEA. After removal of 7 bases from V and 6 bases from J, the junction contained 10 bases not matched to a gene. This CDR3 has 14 residues. CDR3 in amino acids: CSALLAGRRDTQYF. The CDR3 DNA is TGCAGCGCATTACTAGCGGGAAGGAGGGATACGCAGTATTTT.

This sequence joins TRBV27 and TRBJ2-2; 8 nucleotides align to TRBD2. The CDR3 consists of 13 residues. With V trimmed by 10 bases and J by 9 bases, 10 bases remained unmatched. The germline CDR1 and CDR2 sequences are MNHEY and SMNVEV (reference sequence). CDR3 bases: TGTGCCACCGCCGCAGCGGGAGACAGGGAGCTGTTTTTT. Amino acid sequence: CATAAAGDRELFF.

This clone was detected a few times. V usage is TRBV7-9 and J usage is TRBJ1-2; tentatively, D is TRBD1 (6 bases). Trimming pared 6 bases from V and 8 bases from J, leaving 13 bases between. CDR3 length: 12 amino acids. The germline gives CDR1 SEHNR, CDR2 FQNEAQ (reference sequence). CDR3 sequence (DNA): TGTGCCAGCAGTATCGAGGGGGAAGGCTACACCTTC. Amino acid sequence: CASSIEGEGYTF.

The rearrangement joins TRBV15 to TRBJ1-1, with D maybe TRBD1 (6 bases). The CDR3 is 13 amino acids. Germline V gives CDR1 LNHNV, CDR2 YYDKDF (reference sequence). Deletions cut 4 bases from V and 7 bases from J, with 13 bases between. The CDR3, as DNA: TGTGCCACCAGCAAACCAGGGGTTATTGAAGCTTTCTTT. Amino acid sequence: CATSKPGVIEAFF.

The chain carries TRBV6-6 and TRBJ1-1; D is unresolved. V was shortened by 8 bases and J by 0 bases, with 13 bases between the two germline ends. The length of the CDR3 is 14 residues. Germline CDR1 is MNHNY and CDR2 is SVGAGI (reference sequence). In DNA form, the CDR3 reads TGTGCCAGCTACCCACTCACCTTGAACACTGAAGCTTTCTTT. Its protein product is CASYPLTLNTEAFF.

This clone has just a few counts. The rearrangement uses TRBV7-2 and TRBJ2-5, with D hard to call. The CDR3 consists of 15 residues. Per the germline V gene, CDR1 is SGHTA and CDR2 is FQGNSA. Trimming removed 5 bases at V and 3 bases at J, with 16 bases between. CDR3 loop: CASSPVTSEEETQYF. As DNA, the CDR3 is TGTGCCAGCAGCCCCGTTACAAGCGAGGAAGAGACCCAGTACTTC.

The chain links TRBV7-3 to TRBJ1-1; TRBD1 might be the D (6 bases). The CDR3 length is 16 residues. Germline V gene lookup returns CDR1 SGHTA and CDR2 FQGTGA. V was pared by 1 base and J by 4 bases, with 16 bases between. The CDR3 DNA reads TGTGCCAGCAGCTTAAACGGCCCCCGGGGGGCCACTGAAGCTTTCTTT. Translation gives CASSLNGPRGATEAFF.

V is TRBV30 and J is TRBJ1-2; no definite D call. This CDR3 contains 12 residues. Germline V gene lookup returns CDR1 GTSNPN and CDR2 SVGIG (reference sequence). The V and J ends lost 4 bases and 7 bases respectively, with 13 bases between them. CDR3 DNA sequence: TGTGCCTGGAATGTAGGATCTGGTGGCTACACCTTC. It is translated as CAWNVGSGGYTF.

This clone was seen a few times. V gene TRBV13 combines with J gene TRBJ2-1; D unclear. CDR3 length: 12 amino acids. Trimming stripped 5 bases from V and 7 bases from J, with 9 bases between. CDR1 is PRHDT, CDR2 FYEKMQ, per germline (reference sequence). The CDR3 loop is CASSGSLNEQFF. CDR3 nucleotide sequence: TGTGCCAGCAGCGGGTCCCTTAATGAGCAGTTCTTC.

The chain's CDR3 is CASSFGTSGRYNTGELFF. The CDR3 DNA follows: TGTGCCAGCAGCTTCGGGACTAGCGGGAGGTATAACACCGGGGAGCTGTTTTTT. V is TRBV7-3 and J is TRBJ2-2, with 15 positions matching TRBD2. This CDR3 contains 18 residues. Germline V gene sequence: CDR1 SGHTA, CDR2 FQGTGA. J was trimmed by 2 bases and V by 3 bases; bases with no gene match: 4. The full variable domain, with the rest looked up from reference TRBV7-3 and TRBJ2-2, is GAGVSQTPSNKVTEKGKYVELRCDPISGHTALYWYRQSLGQGPEFLIYFQGTGAADDSGLPNDRFFAVRPEGSVSTLKIQRTERGDSAVYLCASSFGTSGRYNTGELFFGEGSRLTVL.

The CDR3 loop is CSVWTGSSYEQYF. CDR3 bases: TGCAGCGTTTGGACAGGGAGCTCCTACGAGCAGTACTTC. This rearrangement joins TRBV29-1 to TRBJ2-7; 8 bases line up with TRBD1. Germline CDR1 SQVTM, CDR2 ANQGSEA. The V and J ends lost 5 bases and 0 bases, in that order; junction bases with no gene match: 3. The CDR3 sequence is 13 residues long.

The chain couples TRBV4-1 to TRBJ1-2, with D perhaps matching TRBD1 (5 bases). Trimming pared 7 bases from V and 7 bases from J, leaving 22 bases between. Germline CDR1 is MGHRA and CDR2 is YSYEKL. CDR3 length: 15 residues. CDR3 residues: CASTPAGGGAGGYTF. For the CDR3, the DNA is TGCGCCAGCACCCCGGCGGGTGGAGGGGCGGGTGGCTACACCTTC.

The chain has TRBV11-2 and TRBJ2-7, with 8 bases identical to TRBD2. This CDR3 comprises 14 residues. Trimming cost V 4 bases and J 5 bases; bases outside gene matches: 7. The V gene's germline CDR1 is SGHAT and CDR2 FQNNGV. The CDR3 DNA follows: TGTGCCAGCAGCTCCGTGCGGGGGGCGAACGAGCAGTACTTC. Its translation is CASSSVRGANEQYF.

The chain has TRBV5-1 and TRBJ2-7; 7 bases fit TRBD1. The V segment lost 0 bases and the J segment 3 bases; nucleotides outside the gene matches: 6. The CDR3 has 15 amino acids. CDR1 and CDR2 from the germline V gene are SGHRS and YFSETQ. This CDR3 is CASSLGQGKVYEQYF. The CDR3 DNA sequence: TGCGCCAGCAGCTTGGGACAGGGAAAGGTCTACGAGCAGTACTTC.

This clone has more than one count but fewer than ten. The CDR3 loop reads CASRKGVAGGNEQFF. CDR3 sequence (DNA): TGTGCCAGCAGGAAGGGAGTAGCGGGAGGCAATGAGCAGTTCTTC. The rearrangement uses TRBV7-9 and TRBJ2-1, with 10 bases fitting TRBD2. CDR1 and CDR2 from the germline V gene are SEHNR and FQNEAQ (reference sequence). The CDR3 covers 15 residues. The ends lost 6 bases at V and 6 bases at J; junction bases unmatched: 8. Supplemented by reference TRBV7-9 and TRBJ2-1, the full variable domain reads DTGVSQNPRHKITKRGQNVTFRCDPISEHNRLYWYRQTLGQGPEFLTYFQNEAQLEKSRLLSDRFSAERPKGSFSTLEIQRTEQGDSAMYLCASRKGVAGGNEQFFGPGTRLTVL.

This clone appeared a few times. This chain joins TRBV30 and TRBJ2-7; a weak D match, TRBD1 (5 bases). Deletions cut 5 bases from V and 3 bases from J, with 8 bases between. CDR3 length: 11 residues. The germline gives CDR1 GTSNPN, CDR2 SVGIG (reference sequence). The CDR3 nucleotides are TGTGCCTGGGCCGACAGCTACGAGCAGTACTTC. Translating it yields CAWADSYEQYF.

The chain recombines TRBV27 with TRBJ2-7, with unresolved D. CDR3 length: 15 amino acids. Trimming cost V 0 bases and J 1 base, with 10 bases left between them. CDR1 is MNHEY, CDR2 SMNVEV, per germline (reference sequence). CDR3 protein: CASSLSWQASYEQYF. CDR3 sequence (DNA): TGTGCCAGCAGTTTATCTTGGCAGGCATCCTACGAGCAGTACTTC.